The clone carrying this T cell receptor (beta chain) was recorded only once. An end of the junction does not agree with germline; a read error may underlie this. The data were obtained in a study of blood T cells in healthy people across ages. Total RNA was isolated from each sample in quantities of at least 5.5 micrograms. CDR1 and CDR2 from the germline V gene are SQVTM and ANQGSEA. The CDR3 extends over 14 amino acids. A second roughly 6 to 11 cycle PCR used barcoded and J-beta primers. A single record per CDR3 protein comes from TCRdb applying MiXCR to the 5' RACE reads. The sample has 1.5 million to 2 million distinct CDR3 sequences, around 36% seen once; the top ten hold approximately 11%.

The source of this sequence is a woman younger than 45 in good health. The V call is TRBV29-1, the J call TRBJ2-1; 12 positions agree with TRBD1. Sequencing was performed on blood. The CDR3 spells CSVPGTGGFNGQFF. The CDR3 DNA reads TGCAGCGTCCCCGGGACAGGGGGCTTCAATGGGCAGTTCTTC.